This TCR beta chain originates from a study of a mutant IDH1 vaccine in newly diagnosed glioma. The time point was: week 35, safety follow-up. In the vaccine, a single dose held 300 ug of the mutant IDH1 20-mer peptide, along with topical imiquimod. Comment on this clone: Its antigen is not known.

The table came from immunoSEQ multiplex PCR; TCRdb's copy has only in-frame clones and leaves some out. The sample includes roughly 68,000 clones, under 85% of them seen just once. Overall study findings and caveats: There were vaccine-induced immune responses in around 94% of the patients.

CDR3 length equals 15 residues. V dropped 6 bases and J dropped 0; count of bases not matched to a gene: 9. Germline CDR1 is SQVTM and CDR2 is ANQGSEA. The V gene is TRBV29-1, the J gene TRBJ2-3; 7 positions match TRBD2. The origin of this receptor is a man aged 45-65 years with glioma. Specimen: PBMCs, collected from a glioma patient whose treatment included an IDH1 peptide vaccine. The CDR3, as DNA: TGCAGCGTGGCCCCCGGGGGGACCAGCACAGATACGCAGTATTTT. This codes for CSVAPGGTSTDTQYF.